Detailed here is one TCR beta chain. The count of this clone is one. The specificity of this receptor is unknown. No per-base quality is available; no much larger clone lies one base away. This sample is part of a study of OX40 agonist ivuxolimab in advanced cancers. Turning to the overall study: Ivuxolimab, which targeted the costimulatory receptor OX40 (CD134), was an agonistic, fully human IgG2 monoclonal antibody. Intravenous ivuxolimab was administered to patients every 2 weeks at six dose levels: 0.01, 0.1, 0.3, 1.5, 3 and 10 mg/kg. Of the approximately 53 patients in dose escalation, about 20 had hepatocellular carcinoma, some 15 had melanoma, 9 had renal cell carcinoma and 9 had head and neck cancer. The dose-escalation cohort was approximately 83% male with a mean age of 60 years, ranging from roughly 20 to 80. Patients were allowed to have had prior anti-PD-1, anti-PD-L1 or anti-CTLA-4 therapy, and roughly 40% of the dose-escalation patients had been treated with checkpoint inhibitors. Partial responses occurred in three dose-escalation patients, of whom one had hepatocellular carcinoma and two had cutaneous melanoma. Peripheral TCRbeta sequencing aimed to test whether ivuxolimab altered TCR sequence diversity and caused clonal T-cell expansion. The paper reports the monotherapy dose-escalation portion (N of about 54 patients) of the phase I ivuxolimab trial. General study outcomes and caveats: Which antigens the clonally expanded peripheral T cells were specific for was not determined. After ivuxolimab, expanded clones were on average more numerous among CD8+ T cells than among CD4+ T cells. Partial responders in the 0.1-3.0 mg/kg groups had among the lowest normalized peripheral clonal expansion, especially among CD8+ T cells. At doses of 0.1 to 3.0 mg/kg, clonal expansion of both CD4+ and CD8+ T cells in blood was seen between baseline and week 6. Low levels of normalized T-cell clonal expansion were also seen in some nonresponding patients.

V and J lose 6 bases and 0 bases, and a span of 15 bases separates them. The germline V gene specifies SQVTM as CDR1 and ANQGSEA as CDR2. The CDR3, cysteine through phenylalanine, is 14 amino acids long. Only the CDR3 DNA stays, 42 bases, in frame from base 1. The trial excluded patients who had a history of autoimmune disease or were on systemic immunosuppression. In every dose cohort, peripheral blood was drawn for TCR sequencing at baseline, cycle 4 day 1, and cycle 7 day 1. The samples were taken from a phase I, first-in-human, multicenter, open-label dose-escalation trial of ivuxolimab. The trial enrolled adults with locally advanced or metastatic head and neck squamous cell, hepatocellular, melanoma or renal cell carcinoma. Before TCR sequencing, CD4+ T cells and CD8+ T cells were sorted from peripheral blood as separate populations. To sequence the TCRbeta CDR3 region, genomic DNA was isolated from the sorted cells. The immunoSEQ Assay was used to sequence the TCRbeta CDR3 regions. What TCRdb holds here is the immuneACCESS table cut down to in-frame rearrangements. Part of the clones is not present; checked against another copy, under half of the missing clones reflect an unresolved V gene, and the others are unexplained. For this sample the table gives roughly 80,000 clones, of which approximately 83% were detected only once. The ten most abundant clones make up under 2.5% of the sample.

This receptor was obtained from an adult with an advanced solid tumor such as melanoma, head and neck, liver or kidney cancer. The sequenced sample was CD4+ or CD8+ T cells sorted from blood, obtained in a trial of the OX40 agonist ivuxolimab. The chain is assembled from TRBV29-1 and TRBJ2-7; the D gene is perhaps TRBD1, on 6 matching bases. The nucleotides are TGCAGCGTCCGCCGGGACACTACCTCCTACGAGCAGTACTTC. Translated, this is CSVRRDTTSYEQYF.